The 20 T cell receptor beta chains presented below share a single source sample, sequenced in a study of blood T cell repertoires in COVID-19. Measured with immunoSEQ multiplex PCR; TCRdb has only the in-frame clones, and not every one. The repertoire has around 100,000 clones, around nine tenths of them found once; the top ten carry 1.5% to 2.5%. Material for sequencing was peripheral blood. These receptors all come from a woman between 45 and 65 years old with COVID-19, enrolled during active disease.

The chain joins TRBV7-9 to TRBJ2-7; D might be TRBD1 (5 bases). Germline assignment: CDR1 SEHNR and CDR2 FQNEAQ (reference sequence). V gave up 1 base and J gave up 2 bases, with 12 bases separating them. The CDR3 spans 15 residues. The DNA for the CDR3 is TGTGCCAGCAGCTTAGTTCCAGGGCTCACCTACGAGCAGTACTTC. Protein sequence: CASSLVPGLTYEQYF.

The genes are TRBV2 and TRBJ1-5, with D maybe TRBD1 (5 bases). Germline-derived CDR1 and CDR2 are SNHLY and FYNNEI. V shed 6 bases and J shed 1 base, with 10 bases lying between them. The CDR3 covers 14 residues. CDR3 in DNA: TGTGCCAGCAGCCCTGACAGAAGCAATCAGCCCCAGCATTTT. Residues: CASSPDRSNQPQHF.

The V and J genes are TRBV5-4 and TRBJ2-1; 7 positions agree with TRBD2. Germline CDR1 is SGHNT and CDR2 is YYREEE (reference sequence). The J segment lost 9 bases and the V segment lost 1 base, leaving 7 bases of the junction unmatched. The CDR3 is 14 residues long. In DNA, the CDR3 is TGTGCCAGCAGCTTGCAGGGAGGGCATGGTGAGCAGTTCTTC. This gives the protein CASSLQGGHGEQFF.

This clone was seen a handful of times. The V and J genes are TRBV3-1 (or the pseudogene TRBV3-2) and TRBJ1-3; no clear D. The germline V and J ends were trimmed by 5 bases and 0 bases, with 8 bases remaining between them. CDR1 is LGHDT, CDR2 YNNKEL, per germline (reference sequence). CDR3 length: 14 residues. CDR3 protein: CASSEGNSGNTIYF. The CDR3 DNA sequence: TGTGCCAGCAGCGAGGGTAACTCTGGAAACACCATATATTTT.

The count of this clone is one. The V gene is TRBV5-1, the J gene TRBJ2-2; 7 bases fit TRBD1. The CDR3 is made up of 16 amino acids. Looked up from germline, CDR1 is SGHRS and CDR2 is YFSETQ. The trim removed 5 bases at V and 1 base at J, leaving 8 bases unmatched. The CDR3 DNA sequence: TGCGCCAGCAGGGCCCCGACAGGGAGGAACACCGGGGAGCTGTTTTTT. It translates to CASRAPTGRNTGELFF. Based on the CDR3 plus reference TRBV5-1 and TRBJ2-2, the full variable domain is KAGVTQTPRYLIKTRGQQVTLSCSPISGHRSVSWYQQTPGQGLQFLFEYFSETQRNKGNFPGRFSGRQFSNSRSEMNVSTLELGDSALYLCASRAPTGRNTGELFFGEGSRLTVL.

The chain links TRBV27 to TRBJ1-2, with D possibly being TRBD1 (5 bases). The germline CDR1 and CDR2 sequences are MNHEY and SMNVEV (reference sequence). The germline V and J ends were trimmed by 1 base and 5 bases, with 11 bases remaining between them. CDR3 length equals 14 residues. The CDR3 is CASSLLGGKYGYTF. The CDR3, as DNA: TGTGCCAGCAGTTTATTGGGGGGAAAGTATGGCTACACCTTC.

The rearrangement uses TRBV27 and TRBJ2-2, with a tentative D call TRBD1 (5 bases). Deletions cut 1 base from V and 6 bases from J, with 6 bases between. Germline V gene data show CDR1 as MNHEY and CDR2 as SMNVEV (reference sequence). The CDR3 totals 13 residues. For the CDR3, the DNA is TGTGCCAGCAGTTTATTAGGGGCCGGGGAGCTGTTTTTT. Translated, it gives CASSLLGAGELFF.

The CDR3: CASSAGDRSFLKEQFF. Here the CDR3 DNA reads TGTGCCAGCAGCGCAGGGGACAGGTCATTTCTGAAGGAGCAGTTCTTC. The chain links TRBV9 to TRBJ2-1; TRBD1 agrees at 8 bases. The V and J ends lost 3 bases and 10 bases, in that order; junction bases with no gene match: 15. The CDR3 is made up of 16 amino acids. Germline-derived CDR1 and CDR2 are SGDLS and YYNGEE. The variable domain in full, completed from reference TRBV9 and TRBJ2-1, reads DSGVTQTPKHLITATGQRVTLRCSPRSGDLSVYWYQQSLDQGLQFLIQYYNGEERAKGNILERFSAQQFPDLHSELNLSSLELGDSALYFCASSAGDRSFLKEQFFGPGTRLTVL.

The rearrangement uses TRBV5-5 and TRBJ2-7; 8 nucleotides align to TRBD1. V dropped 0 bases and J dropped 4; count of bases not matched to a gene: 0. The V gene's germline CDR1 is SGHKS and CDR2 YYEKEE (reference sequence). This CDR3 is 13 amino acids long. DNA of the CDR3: TGTGCCAGCAGCTTGGACAGGGGGTACGAGCAGTACTTC. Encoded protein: CASSLDRGYEQYF. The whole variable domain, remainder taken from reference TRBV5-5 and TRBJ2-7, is DAGVTQSPTHLIKTRGQQVTLRCSPISGHKSVSWYQQVLGQGPQFIFQYYEKEERGRGNFPDRFSARQFPNYSSELNVNALLLGDSALYLCASSLDRGYEQYFGPGTRLTVT.

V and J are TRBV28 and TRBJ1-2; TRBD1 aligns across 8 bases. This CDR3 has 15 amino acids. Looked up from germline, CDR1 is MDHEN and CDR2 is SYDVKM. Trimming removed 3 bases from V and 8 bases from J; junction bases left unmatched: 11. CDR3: CASSFARGLLGGYTF. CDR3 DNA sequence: TGTGCCAGCAGTTTCGCCAGGGGGCTTCTGGGAGGCTACACCTTC.

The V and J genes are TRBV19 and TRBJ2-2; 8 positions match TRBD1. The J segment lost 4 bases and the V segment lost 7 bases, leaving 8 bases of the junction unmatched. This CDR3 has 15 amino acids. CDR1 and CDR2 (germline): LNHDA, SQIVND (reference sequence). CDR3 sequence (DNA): TGTGCCAGTATCCCGGACAGGGCTTTCACCGGGGAGCTGTTTTTT. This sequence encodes CASIPDRAFTGELFF.

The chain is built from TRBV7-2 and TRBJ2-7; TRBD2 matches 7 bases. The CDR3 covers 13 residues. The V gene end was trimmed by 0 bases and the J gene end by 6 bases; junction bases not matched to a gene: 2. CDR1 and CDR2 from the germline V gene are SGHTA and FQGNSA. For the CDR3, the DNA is TGTGCCAGCAGCTTAGCGCGGGGGAGCGAGCAGTACTTC. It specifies CASSLARGSEQYF.

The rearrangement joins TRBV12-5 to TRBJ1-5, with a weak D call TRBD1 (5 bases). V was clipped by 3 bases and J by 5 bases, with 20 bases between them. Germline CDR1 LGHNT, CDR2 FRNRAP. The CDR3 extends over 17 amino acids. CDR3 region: CASGFAREFGVDQPQHF. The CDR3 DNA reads TGTGCTAGTGGTTTTGCCAGGGAATTTGGTGTAGATCAGCCCCAGCATTTT. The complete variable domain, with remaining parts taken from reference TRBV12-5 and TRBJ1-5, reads DARVTQTPRHKVTEMGQEVTMRCQPILGHNTVFWYRQTMMQGLELLAYFRNRAPLDDSGMPKDRFSAEMPDATLATLKIQPSEPRDSAVYFCASGFAREFGVDQPQHFGDGTRLSIL.

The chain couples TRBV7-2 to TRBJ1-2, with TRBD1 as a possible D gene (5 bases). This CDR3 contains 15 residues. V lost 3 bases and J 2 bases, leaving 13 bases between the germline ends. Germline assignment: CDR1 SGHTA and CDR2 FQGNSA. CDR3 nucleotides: TGTGCCAGCAGCTTGGGGGGACCGATGAACTATGGCTACACCTTC. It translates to CASSLGGPMNYGYTF. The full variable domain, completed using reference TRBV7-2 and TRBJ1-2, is GAGVSQSPSNKVTEKGKDVELRCDPISGHTALYWYRQSLGQGLEFLIYFQGNSAPDKSGLPSDRFSAERTGGSVSTLTIQRTQQEDSAVYLCASSLGGPMNYGYTFGSGTRLTVV.

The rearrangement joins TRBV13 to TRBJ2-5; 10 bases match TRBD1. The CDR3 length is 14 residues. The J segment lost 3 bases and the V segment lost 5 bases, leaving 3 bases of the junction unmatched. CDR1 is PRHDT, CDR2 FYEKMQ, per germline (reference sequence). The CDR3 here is CASSPGTGEETQYF. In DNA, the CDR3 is TGTGCCAGCAGCCCCGGGACAGGGGAAGAGACCCAGTACTTC.

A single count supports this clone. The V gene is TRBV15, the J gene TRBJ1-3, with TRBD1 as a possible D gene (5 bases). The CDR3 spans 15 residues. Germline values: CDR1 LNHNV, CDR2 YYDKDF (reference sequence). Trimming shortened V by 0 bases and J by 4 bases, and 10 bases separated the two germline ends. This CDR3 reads CATSRDLGHGNTIYF. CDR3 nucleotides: TGTGCCACCAGCAGAGATCTGGGGCACGGAAACACCATATATTTT.

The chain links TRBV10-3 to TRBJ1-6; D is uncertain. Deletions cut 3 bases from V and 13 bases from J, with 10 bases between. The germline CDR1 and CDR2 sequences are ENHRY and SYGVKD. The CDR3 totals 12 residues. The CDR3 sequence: CAISDPPGPLHF. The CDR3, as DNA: TGTGCCATCAGTGACCCCCCGGGGCCCCTCCACTTT.

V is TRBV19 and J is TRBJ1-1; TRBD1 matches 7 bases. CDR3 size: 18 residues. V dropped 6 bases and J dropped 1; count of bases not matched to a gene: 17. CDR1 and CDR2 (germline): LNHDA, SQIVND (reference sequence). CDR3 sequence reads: CASRGGQGPFGRNTEAFF. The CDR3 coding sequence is TGTGCCAGTAGAGGGGGCCAGGGCCCTTTTGGCCGGAACACTGAAGCTTTCTTT.

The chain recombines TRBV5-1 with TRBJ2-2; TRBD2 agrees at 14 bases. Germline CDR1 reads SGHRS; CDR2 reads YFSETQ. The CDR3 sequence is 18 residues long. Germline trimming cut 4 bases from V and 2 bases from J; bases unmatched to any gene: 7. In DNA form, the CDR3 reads TGCGCCAGCAGCCTCCGACTAGCGGGGGGGCCCAACACCGGGGAGCTGTTTTTT. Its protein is CASSLRLAGGPNTGELFF.

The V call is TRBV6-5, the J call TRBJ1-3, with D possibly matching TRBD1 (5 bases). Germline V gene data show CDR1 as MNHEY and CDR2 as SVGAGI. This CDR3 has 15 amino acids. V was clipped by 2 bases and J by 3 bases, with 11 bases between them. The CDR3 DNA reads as TGTGCCAGCAGTTACCTGGGGGGGATTGGAAACACCATATATTTT. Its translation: CASSYLGGIGNTIYF.